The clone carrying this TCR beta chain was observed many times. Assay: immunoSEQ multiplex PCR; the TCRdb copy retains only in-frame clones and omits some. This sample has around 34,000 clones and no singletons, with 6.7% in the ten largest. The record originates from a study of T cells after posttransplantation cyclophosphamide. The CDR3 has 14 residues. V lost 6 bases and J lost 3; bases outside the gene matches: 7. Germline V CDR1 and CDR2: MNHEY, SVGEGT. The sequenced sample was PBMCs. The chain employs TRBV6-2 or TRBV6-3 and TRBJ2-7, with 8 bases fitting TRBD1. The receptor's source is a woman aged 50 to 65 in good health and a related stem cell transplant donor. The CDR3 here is CASSLQGVYYEQYF. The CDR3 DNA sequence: TGTGCCAGCAGCCTACAGGGGGTCTACTACGAGCAGTACTTC.